A selection of T cell receptor beta chains follows, all from one sample in a study of blood T cell repertoires in COVID-19. Sequencing was performed with immunoSEQ multiplex PCR; in TCRdb, only in-frame clones are kept and a portion is missing. The profile shows about 130,000 clones, approximately 84% of them singletons. The sequenced material came from peripheral blood. Every receptor here comes from a human donor in a cohort sampled during active COVID-19. CDR3s include the opening cysteine and the closing phenylalanine or tryptophan. A D gene is named only where the DNA matches it firmly. Clone size is stated in some rows and not others, as once, few, many or a class when expanded.

.	.	TRBV5-1	TRBJ2-1	CASSFVGGSYNEQFF	TGCGCCAGCAGCTTTGTAGGGGGCTCCTACAATGAGCAGTTCTTC
.	.	TRBV5-1	TRBJ1-2	CASTTYYGYTF	TGCGCCAGTACTACCTACTATGGCTACACCTTC
once	TRBD1	TRBV6-5	TRBJ1-1	CASSSNHRGGTEAFF	TGTGCCAGCAGTTCAAACCACAGGGGAGGAACTGAAGCTTTCTTT
few	.	TRBV7-8	TRBJ1-6	CASSLAGVNSPLHF	TGTGCCAGCAGCTTAGCGGGCGTAAATTCACCCCTCCACTTT
.	TRBD1	TRBV14	TRBJ1-5	CASSQEEGAGWGNQPQHF	TGTGCCAGCAGCCAAGAAGAGGGGGCAGGGTGGGGCAATCAGCCCCAGCATTTT
.	TRBD2	TRBV6-1	TRBJ2-5	CASSEWRVSGGYQETQYF	TGTGCCAGCAGTGAATGGCGGGTTAGCGGGGGTTACCAAGAGACCCAGTACTTC
.	TRBD1	TRBV11-1	TRBJ2-7	CASSLGQGAYEQYF	TGTGCCAGCAGCTTGGGACAGGGGGCCTACGAGCAGTACTTC
.	.	TRBV5-1	TRBJ2-3	CASSMEGQSPDTQYF	TGCGCCAGCAGTATGGAGGGACAGAGTCCAGATACGCAGTATTTT
.	TRBD1	TRBV6-6	TRBJ1-4	CASSVTGVGTNEKLFF	TGTGCCAGCAGTGTGACAGGGGTAGGGACTAATGAAAAACTGTTTTTT
.	TRBD1	TRBV5-1	TRBJ2-2	CASSASGTGTGELFF	TGCGCCAGCAGCGCGTCCGGGACAGGCACCGGGGAGCTGTTTTTT
once	TRBD2	TRBV5-1	TRBJ2-3	CASSLTIAGGPRTDTQYF	TGCGCCAGCAGCTTAACAATTGCGGGGGGGCCTCGCACAGATACGCAGTATTTT
.	TRBD1	TRBV4-1	TRBJ2-7	CASSQEGTGGAEQYF	TGCGCCAGCAGCCAAGAGGGGACAGGGGGGGCCGAGCAGTACTTC
.	.	TRBV5-1	TRBJ1-2	CASRADYGYTF	TGCGCCAGCAGGGCTGACTATGGCTACACCTTC
.	.	TRBV5-1	TRBJ1-2	CASSLKVSGGGGYTF	TGCGCCAGCAGCTTGAAGGTATCGGGGGGCGGTGGCTACACCTTC
few	TRBD2	TRBV5-1	TRBJ2-1	CASSPRTSGAGNEQFF	TGCGCCAGCAGCCCGCGGACTAGCGGGGCGGGGAATGAGCAGTTCTTC
.	.	TRBV3-1/TRBV3-2	TRBJ2-2	CASTTENTGELFF	TGTGCCAGCACTACAGAAAACACCGGGGAGCTGTTTTTT
.	TRBD1	TRBV5-1	TRBJ2-3	CASRITRDSLTDTQYF	TGCGCCAGCAGGATAACCCGGGACAGCCTCACAGATACGCAGTATTTT
.	TRBD2	TRBV5-5	TRBJ2-5	CASSSGLSGVVETQYF	TGTGCCAGCAGCTCCGGGCTCAGCGGGGTAGTGGAGACCCAGTACTTC
.	TRBD1	TRBV25-1	TRBJ1-6	CASSRTGANSPLHF	TGTGCCAGCAGTCGGACAGGGGCCAATTCACCCCTCCACTTT
.	.	TRBV3-1/TRBV3-2	TRBJ1-1	CASSQGGRNTEAFF	TGTGCCAGCAGCCAAGGTGGCAGGAACACTGAAGCTTTCTTT
.	.	TRBV6-5	TRBJ1-5	CASSEGGGNQPQHF	TGTGCCAGCAGCGAGGGTGGGGGCAATCAGCCCCAGCATTTT
.	.	TRBV6-1	TRBJ1-2	CASSEGGHQTSIYGYTF	TGTGCCAGCAGTGAAGGAGGACATCAAACATCGATATATGGCTACACCTTC
once	.	TRBV30	TRBJ2-7	CAWSWSGGGSYEQYF	TGTGCCTGGAGTTGGTCGGGGGGCGGCTCCTACGAGCAGTACTTC
.	.	TRBV9	TRBJ1-1	CASSEGQSVGGEAFF	TGTGCCAGCAGCGAAGGACAGTCTGTGGGTGGTGAAGCTTTCTTT
.	.	TRBV10-3	TRBJ1-6	CAISDGRGNSPLHF	TGTGCCATCAGTGACGGCCGGGGTAATTCACCCCTCCACTTT
.	TRBD1	TRBV3-1/TRBV3-2	TRBJ2-7	CASSGRDRAAYEQYF	TGTGCCAGCAGCGGCCGGGACAGGGCCGCCTACGAGCAGTACTTC
few	TRBD1	TRBV4-1	TRBJ1-3	CASSQVGQGSGNTIYF	TGCGCCAGCAGCCAAGTTGGACAGGGCTCTGGAAACACCATATATTTT
.	TRBD1	TRBV7-8	TRBJ2-1	CASSRTGTGVYNEQFF	TGTGCCAGCAGCCGTACCGGGACAGGGGTTTACAATGAGCAGTTCTTC
.	.	TRBV5-1	TRBJ1-3	CASREGTAGNTIYF	TGCGCCAGCAGAGAGGGCACCGCTGGAAACACCATATATTTT
few	.	TRBV19	TRBJ1-5	CASLGWAGQPQHF	TGTGCCAGTCTCGGATGGGCAGGGCAGCCCCAGCATTTT
.	TRBD1	TRBV28	TRBJ2-7	CASSAHPTGVNYEQYF	TGTGCCAGCAGTGCACACCCGACAGGGGTAAACTACGAGCAGTACTTC
.	TRBD2	TRBV5-6	TRBJ2-3	CASSPKEGLAFGEDTQYF	TGTGCCAGCAGCCCAAAGGAAGGACTAGCTTTTGGTGAAGATACGCAGTATTTT
.	TRBD2	TRBV3-1/TRBV3-2	TRBJ2-7	CASRRSGDSYEQYF	TGTGCCAGCAGACGAAGCGGGGACTCCTACGAGCAGTACTTC
.	TRBD1	TRBV2	TRBJ1-1	CASSPQGDAFF	TGTGCCAGCAGCCCTCAGGGGGACGCTTTCTTT
.	.	TRBV27	TRBJ2-5	CASSFSRVTKETQYF	TGTGCCAGCAGTTTTTCGCGGGTTACTAAAGAGACCCAGTACTTC
once	TRBD2	TRBV9	TRBJ2-1	CASSVRRGGQDEQFF	TGTGCCAGCAGCGTAAGGCGGGGGGGCCAGGATGAGCAGTTCTTC
.	TRBD2	TRBV27	TRBJ2-5	CASSLGLARNRETQYF	TGTGCCAGCAGTTTAGGACTAGCGAGGAACAGGGAGACCCAGTACTTC
.	.	TRBV9	TRBJ2-1	CASSVYSSYNEQFF	TGTGCCAGCAGCGTCTACAGCTCCTACAATGAGCAGTTCTTC
.	.	TRBV6-6	TRBJ2-7	CASSYTTPGGEQYF	TGTGCCAGCAGTTACACGACGCCCGGGGGCGAGCAGTACTTC
once	.	TRBV3-1/TRBV3-2	TRBJ2-5	CASSPLEIETQYF	TGTGCCAGCAGCCCCCTGGAGATTGAGACCCAGTACTTC
.	TRBD1	TRBV7-3	TRBJ2-5	CASSLTGGERETQYF	TGTGCCAGCAGCTTAACAGGGGGCGAGAGAGAGACCCAGTACTTC
.	TRBD1	TRBV10-3	TRBJ2-1	CAISESGTGYNEQFF	TGTGCCATCAGTGAGTCTGGGACAGGGTACAATGAGCAGTTCTTC